A selection of T cell receptor beta chains follows, all from one sample in a study of CD8 T cells in Susac syndrome. TCRdb re-called the immunoSEQ multiplex PCR reads with MiXCR, one entry per CDR3 protein. The table lists 120,000 or so distinct CDR3 sequences, 85% to 95% of them singletons, with under 0.095% in the top ten. Sequenced: CD4+ T cells from PBMCs. The origin of the receptors is a human donor with multiple sclerosis. The CDR3 runs from the conserved cysteine through the conserved F or W. The D gene is left open where the match is weak.

j_gene	v_gene	d_gene	CDR3aa
TRBJ1-3	TRBV3-1	-	CASSQDGGDVNTIYF
TRBJ2-4	TRBV3-1	-	CASSQARGPGYIQYF
TRBJ1-4	TRBV18	-	CASSPGRTRGEKLFF
TRBJ2-7	TRBV20-1	TRBD2	CSAKASGATGEQYF
TRBJ2-5	TRBV18	TRBD2	CASSTSGQETQYF
TRBJ2-7	TRBV5-1	-	CASSFRGAYEQYF
TRBJ1-1	TRBV6-1	-	CASRVTGRGNTEAFF
TRBJ2-7	TRBV7-2	-	CASSPQQGGSYEQYF
TRBJ1-1	TRBV18	-	CASSSTEEEAFF
TRBJ2-5	TRBV11-2	-	CASSLATGTQYF
TRBJ1-6	TRBV20-1	-	CSARGRQSSYNSPLHF
TRBJ2-1	TRBV2	-	CASSEARGSYNEQFF
TRBJ1-3	TRBV7-9	-	CASSLGSGNTIYF
TRBJ2-5	TRBV19	-	CASSQPGRRGLQETQYF
TRBJ1-6	TRBV27	-	CASSLSEYYSPLHF
TRBJ2-3	TRBV5-1	-	CASSLEGRGTDTQYF
TRBJ1-3	TRBV20-1	-	CSARTSLLENTIYF
TRBJ2-3	TRBV2	-	CASSEASGTDTQYF
TRBJ2-1	TRBV18	-	CASSPPSVSSRNEQFF
TRBJ2-1	TRBV14	TRBD1	CASSQVDRAGNEQFF
TRBJ2-3	TRBV30	-	CAWSVRFRGLADTQYF
TRBJ2-7	TRBV7-9	TRBD1	CASSPQGTGTTFWYEQYF
TRBJ1-3	TRBV20-1	TRBD1	CSARDPRTGGASGNTIYF
TRBJ2-7	TRBV30	-	CAWSVVEVAGEQYF
TRBJ2-5	TRBV10-2	TRBD2	CASIHGPLGSGGGETQYF
TRBJ1-5	TRBV6-5	-	CASSYRRSNQPQHF